This section outlines one T cell receptor (beta chain) sequence together with its context. This clone was seen only a few times. Its antigen specificity is not known. No clone much larger than this one lies a single base away; base qualities are absent. The collaborating institutions used their own protocols to collect whole blood in K2EDTA tubes. Collaborator samples were shipped for TCRbeta analysis as frozen whole blood, isolated PBMCs, or DNA extracted from either sample type. Unmatched junction bases come to 6, with V trimmed by 3 bases and J by 4 bases. Taken from cysteine to phenylalanine, the CDR3 has 15 residues. Kept here is only the CDR3 DNA, which spans 45 bases and is read in frame from base 1. The germline V gene provides CDR1 MGHDK and CDR2 SYGVNS. The data are from a study of blood T cell repertoires in COVID-19 (dated by TCRdb to 2019 to 2021). Describing the broader study: The collaborator samples originated in the United States, Italy and Spain and spanned the acute and convalescent phases of COVID-19. The prospective study material was composed of cDNA or gDNA derived from T cells, B-cell-depleted T cells, or PBMCs. Subjects who had been exposed to COVID-19, were actively infected with it, or had recovered from it provided the deeply sampled blood TCRbeta repertoires that made up the dataset. A freely available public database, intended as a resource for researchers studying the immune response to SARS-CoV-2, is where the repertoires were released. Samples were obtained from the ongoing ImmuneRACE study (first 160 participants) and from over a thousand subjects provided by 6 global collaborators. A de-identified subject ID, COVID-19 status, age in years and sex were almost always included in the sample metadata. Where HLA class I and class II types were available, the types were taken from metadata supplied by the sample provider, not from assay-based typing. The paper's findings and limits, for the study overall: The quantity of clinical and demographic metadata differed by source and by participant and was supplied without curation.

The immunoSEQ Assay, a bias-controlled multiplex PCR, was used to amplify TCRbeta CDR3 regions from genomic DNA. On the study's bioinformatics: The number of nucleated cells in each sample was estimated from the amplification of reference gene primers within the assay. Sequence reads were collapsed and filtered to measure the absolute abundance of every unique TCRbeta CDR3 rearrangement. For each sample, productive Simpson clonality was calculated by taking the square root of Simpson's diversity index across productive rearrangements. This immuneACCESS table, as held by TCRdb, lists in-frame sequences with V and J called but not all clones. Of the missing ones, under half trace to an unresolved V gene in checked studies; the others have no known cause. The V and J calls and clone size were taken over from that table, and D and trimming were inferred from the DNA. Here the sample has around 100,000 clones; 90% occur a single time. Together, the top ten hold around 5.1% of the sample.

The sequenced sample was peripheral blood. The TCR comes from a man over 45 with acute or convalescent COVID-19. Recombination joined TRBV25-1 with TRBJ1-2, with TRBD1 matching 9 junction bases. The nucleotide sequence is given as TGTGCCAGCAGTGAGGGGACAGGGCTGACCTATGGCTACACCTTC. Its protein is CASSEGTGLTYGYTF.